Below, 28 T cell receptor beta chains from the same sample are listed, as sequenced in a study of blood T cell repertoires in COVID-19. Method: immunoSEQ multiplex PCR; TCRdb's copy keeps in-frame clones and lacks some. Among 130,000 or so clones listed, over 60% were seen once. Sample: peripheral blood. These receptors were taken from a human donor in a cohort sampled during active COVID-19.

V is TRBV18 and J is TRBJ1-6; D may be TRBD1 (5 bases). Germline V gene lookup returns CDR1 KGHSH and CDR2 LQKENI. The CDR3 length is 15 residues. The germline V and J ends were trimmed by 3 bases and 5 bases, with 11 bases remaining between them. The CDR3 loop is CASSPRTPDNSPLHF. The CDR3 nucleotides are TGTGCCAGCTCACCGCGGACACCCGATAATTCACCCCTCCACTTT.

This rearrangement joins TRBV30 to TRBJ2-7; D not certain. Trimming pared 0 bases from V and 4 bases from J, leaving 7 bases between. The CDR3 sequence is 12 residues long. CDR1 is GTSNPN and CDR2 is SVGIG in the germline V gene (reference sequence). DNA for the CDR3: TGTGCCTGGAGTGTTCAACTATACGAGCAGTACTTC. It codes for CAWSVQLYEQYF. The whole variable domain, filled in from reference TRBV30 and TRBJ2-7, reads SQTIHQWPATLVQPVGSPLSLECTVEGTSNPNLYWYRQAAGRGLQLLFYSVGIGQISSEVPQNLSASRPQDRQFILSSKKLLLSDSGFYLCAWSVQLYEQYFGPGTRLTVT.

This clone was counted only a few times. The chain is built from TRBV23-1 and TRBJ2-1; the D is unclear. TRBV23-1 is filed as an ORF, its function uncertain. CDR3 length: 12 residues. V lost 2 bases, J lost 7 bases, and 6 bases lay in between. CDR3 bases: TGCGCCAGCAGTCAAGAGTGGAATGAGCAGTTCTTC. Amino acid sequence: CASSQEWNEQFF.

CDR3 nucleotide sequence: TGTGCCAGCAGCGCCGGTGCGAGGTCCACTGAAGCTTTCTTT. Its protein product is CASSAGARSTEAFF. The V and J genes are TRBV6-5 and TRBJ1-1; the D is unclear. The CDR3 extends over 14 amino acids. Trimming stripped 6 bases from V and 4 bases from J, with 15 bases between. Germline V CDR1 and CDR2: MNHEY, SVGAGI.

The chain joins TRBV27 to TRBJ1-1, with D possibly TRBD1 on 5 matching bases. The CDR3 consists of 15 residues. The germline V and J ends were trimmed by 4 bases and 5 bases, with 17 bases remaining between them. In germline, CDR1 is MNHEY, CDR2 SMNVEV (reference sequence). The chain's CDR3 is CASSSPPPQGTEAFF. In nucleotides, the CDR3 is TGTGCCAGCAGTTCACCGCCGCCGCAGGGTACTGAAGCTTTCTTT.

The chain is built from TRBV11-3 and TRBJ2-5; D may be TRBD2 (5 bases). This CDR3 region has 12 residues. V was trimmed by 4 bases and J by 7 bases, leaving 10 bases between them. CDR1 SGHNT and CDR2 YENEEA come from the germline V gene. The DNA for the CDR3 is TGTGCCAGCAGCTCGGGGAGAGGGACCCAGTACTTC. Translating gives CASSSGRGTQYF.

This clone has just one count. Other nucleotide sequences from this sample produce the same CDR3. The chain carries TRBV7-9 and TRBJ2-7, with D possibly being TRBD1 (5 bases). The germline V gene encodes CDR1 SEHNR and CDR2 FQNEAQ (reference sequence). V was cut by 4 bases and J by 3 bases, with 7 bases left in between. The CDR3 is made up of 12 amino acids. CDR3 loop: CASSSDIYEQYF. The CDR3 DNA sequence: TGTGCCAGCAGCTCGGACATCTACGAGCAGTACTTC. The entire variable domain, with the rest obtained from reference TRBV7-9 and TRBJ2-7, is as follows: DTGVSQNPRHKITKRGQNVTFRCDPISEHNRLYWYRQTLGQGPEFLTYFQNEAQLEKSRLLSDRFSAERPKGSFSTLEIQRTEQGDSAMYLCASSSDIYEQYFGPGTRLTVT.

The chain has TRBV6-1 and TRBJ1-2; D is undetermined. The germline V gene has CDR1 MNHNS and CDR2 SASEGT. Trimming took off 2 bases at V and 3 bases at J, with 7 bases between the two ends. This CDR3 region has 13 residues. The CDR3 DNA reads TGTGCCAGCAGTGAAAGCCAGGACTATGGCTACACCTTC. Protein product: CASSESQDYGYTF.

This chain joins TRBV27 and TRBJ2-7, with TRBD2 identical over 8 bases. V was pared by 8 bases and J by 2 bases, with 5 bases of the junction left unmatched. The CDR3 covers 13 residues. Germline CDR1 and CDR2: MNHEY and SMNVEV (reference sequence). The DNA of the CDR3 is TGTGCCAGCTCGGGGGGGCCGACCTACGAGCAGTACTTC. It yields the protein CASSGGPTYEQYF.

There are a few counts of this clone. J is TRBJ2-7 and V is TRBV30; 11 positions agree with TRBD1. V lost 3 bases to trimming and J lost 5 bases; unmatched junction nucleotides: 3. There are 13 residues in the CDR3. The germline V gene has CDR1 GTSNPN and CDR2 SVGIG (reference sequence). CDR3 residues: CAWRGQGVNEQYF. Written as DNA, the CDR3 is TGTGCCTGGAGGGGACAGGGGGTCAACGAGCAGTACTTC.

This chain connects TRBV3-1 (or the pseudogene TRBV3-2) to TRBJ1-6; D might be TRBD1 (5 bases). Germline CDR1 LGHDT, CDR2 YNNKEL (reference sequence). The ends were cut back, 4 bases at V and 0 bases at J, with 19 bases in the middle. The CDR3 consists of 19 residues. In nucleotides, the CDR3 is TGTGCCAGCAGCCCGCGGGGACTGTCCTCTAGCTCCTATAATTCACCCCTCCACTTT. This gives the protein CASSPRGLSSSSYNSPLHF.

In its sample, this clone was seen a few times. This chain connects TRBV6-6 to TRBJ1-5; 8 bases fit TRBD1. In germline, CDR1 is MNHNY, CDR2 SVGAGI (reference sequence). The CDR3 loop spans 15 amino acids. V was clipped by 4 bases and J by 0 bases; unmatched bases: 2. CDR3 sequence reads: CASSSTGVSNQPQHF. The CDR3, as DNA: TGTGCCAGCAGTTCGACAGGGGTTAGCAATCAGCCCCAGCATTTT.

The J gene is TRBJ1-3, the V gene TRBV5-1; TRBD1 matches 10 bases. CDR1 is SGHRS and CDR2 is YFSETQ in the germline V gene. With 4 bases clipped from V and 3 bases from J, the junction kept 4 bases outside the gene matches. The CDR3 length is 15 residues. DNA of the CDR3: TGCGCCAGCAGCAATCGGACAGGGGGTGGAAACACCATATATTTT. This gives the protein CASSNRTGGGNTIYF.

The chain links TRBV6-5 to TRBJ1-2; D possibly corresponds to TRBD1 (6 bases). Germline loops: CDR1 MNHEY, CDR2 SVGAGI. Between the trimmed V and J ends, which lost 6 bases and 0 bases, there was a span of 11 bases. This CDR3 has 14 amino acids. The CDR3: CASSNRVANYGYTF. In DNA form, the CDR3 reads TGTGCCAGCAGCAACAGGGTAGCTAACTATGGCTACACCTTC.

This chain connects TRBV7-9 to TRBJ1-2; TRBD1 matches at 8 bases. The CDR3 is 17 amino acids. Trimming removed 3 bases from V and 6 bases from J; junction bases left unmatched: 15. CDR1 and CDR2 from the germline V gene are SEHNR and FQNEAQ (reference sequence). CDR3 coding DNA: TGTGCCAGCAGCTTTTGGCCGGGACAGGAGAGCGAACATGGCTACACCTTC. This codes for CASSFWPGQESEHGYTF. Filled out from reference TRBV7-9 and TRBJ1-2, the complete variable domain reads DTGVSQNPRHKITKRGQNVTFRCDPISEHNRLYWYRQTLGQGPEFLTYFQNEAQLEKSRLLSDRFSAERPKGSFSTLEIQRTEQGDSAMYLCASSFWPGQESEHGYTFGSGTRLTVV.

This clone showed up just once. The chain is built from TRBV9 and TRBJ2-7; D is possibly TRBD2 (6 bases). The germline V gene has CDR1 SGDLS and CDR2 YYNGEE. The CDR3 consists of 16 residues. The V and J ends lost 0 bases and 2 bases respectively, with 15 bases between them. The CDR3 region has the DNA TGTGCCAGCAGCGTAGATCCGGCTAGCGTTGCCTACGAGCAGTACTTC. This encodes CASSVDPASVAYEQYF.

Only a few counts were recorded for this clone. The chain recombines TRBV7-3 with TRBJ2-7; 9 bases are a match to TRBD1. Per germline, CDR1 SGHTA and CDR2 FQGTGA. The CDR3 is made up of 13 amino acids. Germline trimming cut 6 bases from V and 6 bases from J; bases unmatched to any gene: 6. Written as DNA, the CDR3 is TGTGCCAGCAGTCTGGGACAGGGATTCGAGCAGTACTTC. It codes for CASSLGQGFEQYF.

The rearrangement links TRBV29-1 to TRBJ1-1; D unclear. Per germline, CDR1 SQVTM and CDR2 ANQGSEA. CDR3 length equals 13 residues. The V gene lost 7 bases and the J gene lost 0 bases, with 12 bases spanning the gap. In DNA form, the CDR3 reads TGCAGCGGGGCGCAGCTCTTGAACACTGAAGCTTTCTTT. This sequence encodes CSGAQLLNTEAFF.

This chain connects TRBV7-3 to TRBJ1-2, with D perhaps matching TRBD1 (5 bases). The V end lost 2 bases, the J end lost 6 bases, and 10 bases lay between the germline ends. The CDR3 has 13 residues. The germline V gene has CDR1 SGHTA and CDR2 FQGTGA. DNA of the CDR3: TGTGCCAGCAGCTTATCGACAGTACATGGCTACACCTTC. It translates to CASSLSTVHGYTF.

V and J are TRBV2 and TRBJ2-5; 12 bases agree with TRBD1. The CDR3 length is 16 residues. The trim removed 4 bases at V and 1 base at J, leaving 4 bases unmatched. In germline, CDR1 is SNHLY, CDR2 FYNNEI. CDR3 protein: CASSAGTGGLQETQYF. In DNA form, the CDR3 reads TGTGCCAGCAGTGCCGGGACAGGGGGCCTCCAAGAGACCCAGTACTTC.

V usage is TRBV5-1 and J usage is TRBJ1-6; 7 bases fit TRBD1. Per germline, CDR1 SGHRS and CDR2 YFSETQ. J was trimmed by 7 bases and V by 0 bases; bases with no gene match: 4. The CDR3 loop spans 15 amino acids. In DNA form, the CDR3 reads TGCGCCAGCAGCTTGGAGGGGGCAGAAAATTCACCCCTCCACTTT. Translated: CASSLEGAENSPLHF.

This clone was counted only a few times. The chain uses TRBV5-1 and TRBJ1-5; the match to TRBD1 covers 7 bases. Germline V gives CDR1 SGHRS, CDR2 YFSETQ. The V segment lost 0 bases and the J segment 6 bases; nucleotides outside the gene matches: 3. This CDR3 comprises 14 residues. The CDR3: CASSLEAGGQPQHF. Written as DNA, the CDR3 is TGCGCCAGCAGCTTGGAGGCAGGGGGTCAGCCCCAGCATTTT.

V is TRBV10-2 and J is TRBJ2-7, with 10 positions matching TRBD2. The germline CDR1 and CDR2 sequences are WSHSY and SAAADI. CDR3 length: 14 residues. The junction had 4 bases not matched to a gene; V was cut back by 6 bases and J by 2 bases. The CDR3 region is CASRSGLAAYEQYF. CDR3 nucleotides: TGCGCCAGCAGATCCGGACTAGCGGCCTACGAGCAGTACTTC.

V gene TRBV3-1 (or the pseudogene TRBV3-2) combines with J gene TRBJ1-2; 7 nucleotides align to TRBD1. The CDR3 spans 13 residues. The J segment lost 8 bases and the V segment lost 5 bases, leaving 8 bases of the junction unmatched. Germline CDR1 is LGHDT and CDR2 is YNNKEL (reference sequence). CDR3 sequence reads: CASSGPGGQGYTF. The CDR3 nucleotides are TGTGCCAGCAGCGGCCCCGGGGGACAGGGCTACACCTTC.

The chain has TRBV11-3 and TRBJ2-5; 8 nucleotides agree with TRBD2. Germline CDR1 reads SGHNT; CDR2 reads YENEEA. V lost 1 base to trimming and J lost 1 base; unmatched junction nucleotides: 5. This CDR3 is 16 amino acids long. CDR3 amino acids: CASSLGGLALQETQYF. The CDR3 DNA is TGTGCCAGCAGCTTAGGCGGACTAGCCCTCCAAGAGACCCAGTACTTC.

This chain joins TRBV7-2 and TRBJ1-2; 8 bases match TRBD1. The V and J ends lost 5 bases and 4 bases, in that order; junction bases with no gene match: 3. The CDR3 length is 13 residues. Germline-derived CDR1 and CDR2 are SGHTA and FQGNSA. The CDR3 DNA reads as TGTGCCAGCAGCGCACAGGGGGGCTATGGCTACACCTTC. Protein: CASSAQGGYGYTF.

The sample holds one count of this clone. The CDR3 coding sequence is TGCGCCAGCAGCTTGGGGCGGGGGCCTAGCACAGATACGCAGTATTTT. Translation gives CASSLGRGPSTDTQYF. The J gene is TRBJ2-3, the V gene TRBV5-1; tentative D call: TRBD2 (7 bases). The V gene's germline CDR1 is SGHRS and CDR2 YFSETQ. CDR3 length: 16 amino acids. Deletions cut 0 bases from V and 0 bases from J, with 11 bases between.

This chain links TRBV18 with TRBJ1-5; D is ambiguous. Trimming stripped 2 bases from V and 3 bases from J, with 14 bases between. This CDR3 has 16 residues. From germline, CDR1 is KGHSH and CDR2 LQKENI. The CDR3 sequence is CASSPGQNHINQPQHF. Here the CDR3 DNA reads TGTGCCAGCTCACCAGGGCAGAACCATATCAATCAGCCCCAGCATTTT.